A single sample is the source of the 20 T cell receptor beta chains below, sequenced in a study of T cells in women clearing cervical HPV infection. Sequenced by immunoSEQ multiplex PCR; TCRdb stores in-frame clones only, minus some. The sample includes about 39,000 clones. Sample: blood buffy coat. All receptors come from a woman aged 18-70 years with a cervical HPV16 infection that either progressed to CIN3+ or cleared (not recorded which).

A word on this clone: One end of the junction is discordant with germline, which a read error may explain. The CDR3 is cut off 3 residues early in the read; its end comes from the germline J gene. V is TRBV7-7 and J is TRBJ2-3, with 12 bases matching TRBD2. The CDR3 consists of 15 residues. Germline V lookup: CDR1 SSHAT, CDR2 FNYEAQ (reference sequence). CDR3 protein: CASSRGLAGQETQYF. CDR3 bases read: TGTGCTAGCAGCCGCGGACTAGCGGGGCAAGAGACG.

Regarding this clone: The missing CDR3 end, 3 residues past where the read stops, is filled in from the germline J gene. The V call is TRBV5-8, the J call TRBJ2-3, with a tentative D call TRBD1 (5 bases). The CDR3 contains 13 residues. Germline CDR1 is SGHTS and CDR2 is YDEGEE. V was shortened by 5 bases and J by 2 bases, with 9 bases between the two germline ends. CDR3 protein: CASRWTTTDTQYF. The sequenced CDR3 bases are TGTGCCAGCAGATGGACAACCACAGATACG.

As to this clone: The read is 3 residues too short to cover the CDR3 end, so that end is filled in from the germline J gene. The chain combines TRBV7-6 with TRBJ1-1; 7 bases match TRBD1. V dropped 5 bases and J dropped 1; count of bases not matched to a gene: 7. The CDR3 is made up of 15 amino acids. Germline-derived CDR1 and CDR2 are SGHVS and FNYEAQ. The CDR3 bases that were read are TGTGCCAGCAGCCTCTCTGGGACAGCGAACACTGAA. It specifies CASSLSGTANTE. The complete CDR3 protein is CASSLSGTANTEAFF.

Concerning this clone: The read finishes 3 residues shy of the CDR3 end, and the germline J gene is used to complete it. The gene calls are TRBV19 and TRBJ1-1; D remains unclear. CDR3 length: 11 residues. Germline V lookup: CDR1 LNHDA, CDR2 SQIVND (reference sequence). Trimming took off 2 bases at V and 7 bases at J, with 5 bases between the two ends. The CDR3 region is CASSIKGEAFF. Incomplete CDR3 DNA: TGTGCCAGTAGTATAAAGGGTGAA.

The CDR3 loop is CASSPPAGGANEQFF. The sequenced CDR3 bases are TGTGCCAGCAGCCCCCCAGCGGGAGGGGCTAATGAG. The genes are TRBV2 and TRBJ2-1, with 10 bases matching TRBD2. The read terminates 3 residues before the CDR3 end, so the remaining end is supplied by the germline J gene. Germline loops: CDR1 SNHLY, CDR2 FYNNEI. Trimming at V came to 6 bases and at J to 7 bases, leaving 9 bases not matched to a gene. The CDR3 contains 15 residues.

Of note for this clone: An end of the junction differs from the germline gene, which may be a read error. The read ends 3 residues early relative to the CDR3; the germline J gene fills the gap. The V and J genes are TRBV4-2 and TRBJ1-2; no clear D gene. The CDR3 spans 12 residues. Germline loops: CDR1 LGHNA, CDR2 YNFKEQ. Partial CDR3 DNA: TGCGCCAGCAGCCAAGATCTGTATGGC. Amino acids: CASSQDLYG. In full, the CDR3 is CASSQDLYGYTF.

A word on this clone: The read ends 3 residues early relative to the CDR3; the germline J gene fills the gap. This chain links TRBV29-1 with TRBJ1-3; tentatively, D is TRBD1 (6 bases). Germline V CDR1 and CDR2: SQVTM, ANQGSEA. The CDR3 covers 13 residues. The ends were cut back, 7 bases at V and 2 bases at J, with 12 bases in the middle. CDR3: CSATRGAGNTIYF. The CDR3 DNA, read in part, is TGCAGCGCTACCAGGGGTGCTGGAAACACC.

As to this clone: Read sequence stops 3 residues before the CDR3 end, and the germline J gene provides the missing end. The rearrangement joins TRBV27 to TRBJ2-7; 7 nucleotides agree with TRBD2. CDR1 MNHEY and CDR2 SMNVEV come from the germline V gene (reference sequence). This CDR3 spans 14 amino acids. J was trimmed by 5 bases and V by 6 bases; bases with no gene match: 10. The sequenced CDR3 bases are TGTGCCAGCAGCCTTCGCGGGGGTCAGCACGAG. Translation: CASSLRGGQHE. The full CDR3 sequence reads CASSLRGGQHEQYF.

On this clone: The read terminates 3 residues before the CDR3 end, so the remaining end is supplied by the germline J gene. The V and J genes are TRBV6-2 or TRBV6-3 and TRBJ2-4; tentative D call: TRBD2 (6 bases). CDR1 and CDR2 from the germline V gene are MNHEY and SVGEGT. The V gene lost 2 bases and the J gene lost 6 bases, with 8 bases spanning the gap. The CDR3 is 13 amino acids. Here the CDR3 reads CASSYGLSNIQYF. Partial CDR3 DNA: TGTGCCAGCAGTTACGGACTATCAAACATT.

A remark on this clone: The missing CDR3 end, 3 residues past where the read stops, is filled in from the germline J gene. This chain links TRBV12-3 or TRBV12-4 with TRBJ2-5, with 10 positions matching TRBD1. The CDR3 has 15 amino acids. The ends lost 5 bases at V and 4 bases at J; junction bases unmatched: 7. CDR3 sequence: CASSPSRDRGETQYF. The covered CDR3 bases are TGTGCCAGCAGTCCATCCCGGGACAGGGGAGAGACC.

About this clone itself: Sequencing ends 3 residues short of the CDR3 end; the germline J gene provides the rest. This chain connects TRBV19 to TRBJ2-3; 8 bases agree with TRBD1. V trimming: 5 bases; J trimming: 2 bases; junction bases outside the gene matches: 6. The CDR3 totals 15 residues. Germline CDR1 is LNHDA and CDR2 is SQIVND (reference sequence). CDR3 residues: CASSLGQGFTDTQYF. The sequenced CDR3 bases are TGTGCCAGTAGTTTAGGACAGGGCTTCACAGATACG.

Turning to this clone: Sequencing ends 3 residues short of the CDR3 end; the germline J gene provides the rest. The rearrangement uses TRBV20-1 and TRBJ2-3; D assignment may be TRBD1 or TRBD2 (5 bases each). The CDR3 extends over 14 amino acids. CDR1 DFQATT and CDR2 SNEGSKA come from the germline V gene (reference sequence). The CDR3 DNA, read in part, is TGCAGTGCTAGCCTCCTCCCAGGGAGCGAGACG. This gives the protein CSASLLPGSET. The full CDR3 sequence reads CSASLLPGSETQYF.

In regard to this clone: The CDR3 end falls 3 residues outside the read, so it is completed with the germline J gene. The chain combines TRBV18 with TRBJ1-2, with TRBD1 as a possible D gene (6 bases). The CDR3 is 16 residues long. The V gene's germline CDR1 is KGHSH and CDR2 LQKENI. CDR3 residues: CASSPRTGQRTDTYTF. The covered CDR3 bases are TGTGCCAGCTCACCGCGCACAGGGCAGCGGACAGATACC.

About this clone: Read data end 3 residues before the CDR3 end; the end is taken from the germline J gene. The chain employs TRBV2 and TRBJ1-1; 8 positions match TRBD1. CDR3 length: 15 residues. The V gene's germline CDR1 is SNHLY and CDR2 FYNNEI. The V segment lost 6 bases and the J segment 1 base; nucleotides outside the gene matches: 7. CDR3 DNA (partial): TGTGCCAGCAGGGAACCCGGGACAGGGAACACTGAA. Its translation is CASREPGTGNTE. The whole CDR3 region reads CASREPGTGNTEAFF.

As concerns this clone: The read terminates 3 residues before the CDR3 end, so the remaining end is supplied by the germline J gene. V usage is TRBV2 and J usage is TRBJ2-3; D gene uncertain. This CDR3 has 16 residues. Trimming shortened V by 8 bases and J by 1 base, and 19 bases separated the two germline ends. Germline lookup yields CDR1 SNHLY and CDR2 FYNNEI. CDR3: CASVVARSFGTDTQYF. The sequenced part of the CDR3 DNA is TGTGCCAGCGTCGTTGCTAGATCTTTTGGCACAGATACG.

Concerning this clone: The read terminates 3 residues before the CDR3 end, so the remaining end is supplied by the germline J gene. The V and J genes are TRBV19 and TRBJ2-3; perhaps TRBD1 as D (5 bases). The CDR3 extends over 14 amino acids. The germline V gene encodes CDR1 LNHDA and CDR2 SQIVND (reference sequence). CDR3 protein: CASSGQYSNQPQYF. The sequenced part of the CDR3 DNA is TGTGCCAGTAGTGGACAATATAGCAATCAGCCG.

As concerns this clone: The CDR3 goes on 3 residues after the read ends, and that part is filled in from the germline J gene. The chain joins TRBV19 to TRBJ1-2; the match to TRBD1 covers 12 bases. The CDR3 has 18 residues. CDR1 LNHDA and CDR2 SQIVND come from the germline V gene (reference sequence). The CDR3 here is CASSPPWAGTGGLGGYTF. The sequenced CDR3 bases are TGTGCCAGTAGTCCCCCCTGGGCCGGGACAGGGGGCTTAGGCGGC. The variable domain in full, with the rest retrieved from reference TRBV19 and TRBJ1-2, is DGGITQSPKYLFRKEGQNVTLSCEQNLNHDAMYWYRQDPGQGLRLIYYSQIVNDFQKGDIAEGYSVSREKKESFPLTVTSAQKNPTAFYLCASSPPWAGTGGLGGYTFGSGTRLTVV.

CDR3 sequence: CAWSPSDSPLHF. The part of the CDR3 DNA that was read is TGTGCCTGGAGCCCATCGGATTCACCC. This sequence joins TRBV30 and TRBJ1-6, with D unresolved. Read data end 3 residues before the CDR3 end; the end is taken from the germline J gene. Germline V gene sequence: CDR1 GTSNPN, CDR2 SVGIG (reference sequence). The CDR3 is made up of 12 amino acids. The ends were cut back, 3 bases at V and 8 bases at J, with 8 bases in the middle. The variable domain in full, completed from reference TRBV30 and TRBJ1-6, reads SQTIHQWPATLVQPVGSPLSLECTVEGTSNPNLYWYRQAAGRGLQLLFYSVGIGQISSEVPQNLSASRPQDRQFILSSKKLLLSDSGFYLCAWSPSDSPLHFGNGTRLTVT.

On this clone: The read is 3 residues too short to cover the CDR3 end, so that end is filled in from the germline J gene. This chain connects TRBV19 to TRBJ1-4, with TRBD1 matching over 8 bases. The germline V gene has CDR1 LNHDA and CDR2 SQIVND (reference sequence). The CDR3 totals 16 residues. The CDR3 here is CASSTTLHRGNSPLFF. CDR3 DNA (partial): TGTGCCAGTAGTACCACCCTACACAGGGGGAACTCACCA.

In regard to this clone: The read terminates 3 residues before the CDR3 end, so the remaining end is supplied by the germline J gene. This chain links TRBV29-1 with TRBJ1-2; the D gene is possibly TRBD1 (6 bases). The CDR3 covers 12 residues. V lost 5 bases and J 4 bases, leaving 11 bases between the germline ends. The germline V gene has CDR1 SQVTM and CDR2 ANQGSEA. The chain's CDR3 is CSVPDRPYGYTF. CDR3 DNA, as far as it was read: TGCAGCGTTCCAGACAGGCCCTATGGC.